These 23 T cell receptor beta chains came from one sample sequenced in a study of technical replicates of blood from a few donors. Data came from immunoSEQ multiplex PCR; TCRdb stores just in-frame clones and leaves some out. Here the sample spans about 69,000 clones, about 90% being singletons. The specimen sequenced was PBMCs. These receptors originate from a human donor in good health. Some clones in this sample may be carry-over from other donors' samples.

The rearrangement links TRBV4-3 to TRBJ1-3; the match to TRBD1 covers 9 bases. V shed 0 bases and J 2 bases; nucleotides not matched to a gene: 8. The CDR3 is made up of 18 amino acids. Per germline, CDR1 LGHNA and CDR2 YSLEER. The CDR3, as DNA: TGCGCCAGCAGCCAAGATTGGCGCCGGGACAGGGCTGGAAACACCATATATTTT. Protein: CASSQDWRRDRAGNTIYF.

The rearrangement uses TRBV30 and TRBJ1-1, with TRBD1 as a possible D gene (6 bases). V lost 0 bases and J 2 bases, leaving 13 bases between the germline ends. The CDR3 has 15 residues. The germline gives CDR1 GTSNPN, CDR2 SVGIG (reference sequence). The CDR3: CAWSVPDRTNTEAFF. The CDR3 region has the DNA TGTGCCTGGAGTGTACCTGACAGGACTAACACTGAAGCTTTCTTT.

This clone turned up a few times. This CDR3 reads CASSLGGISLSSYNEQFF. The CDR3 bases are TGTGCCAGTTCGCTAGGAGGGATCTCACTCAGCTCCTACAATGAGCAGTTCTTC. The V call is TRBV27, the J call TRBJ2-1; D is perhaps TRBD2 (6 bases). V was trimmed by 9 bases and J by 0 bases, leaving 24 bases between them. Per germline, CDR1 MNHEY and CDR2 SMNVEV (reference sequence). This CDR3 contains 18 residues.

The chain combines TRBV29-1 with TRBJ2-2; 7 bases map to TRBD1. V was clipped by 7 bases and J by 6 bases; unmatched bases: 8. This CDR3 region has 13 residues. Per the germline V gene, CDR1 is SQVTM and CDR2 is ANQGSEA. The DNA of the CDR3 is TGCAGCGCTAAACAGGGGAGCCCCGGGGAGCTGTTTTTT. Translation gives CSAKQGSPGELFF.

On this clone: This may arise from a read error, as a much more abundant clone is one base away. Within the sample, other DNA sequences also encode this same CDR3. The chain has TRBV5-1 and TRBJ2-1, with D possibly being TRBD2 (7 bases). CDR1 and CDR2 from the germline V gene are SGHRS and YFSETQ. V gave up 2 bases and J gave up 4 bases, with 10 bases separating them. The CDR3 totals 14 residues. CDR3 nucleotides: TGCGCCAGCAGCTTAGGGGGGGGGTACAATGAGCAGTTCTTC. Amino acids: CASSLGGGYNEQFF.

This clone is a singleton in its sample. V and J are TRBV28 and TRBJ1-2; a possible D gene is TRBD1 (6 bases). The CDR3 is 13 residues long. Trimming cost V 4 bases and J 8 bases, with 14 bases left between them. CDR1 is MDHEN and CDR2 is SYDVKM in the germline V gene. CDR3 sequence reads: CASSSMGARGYTF. CDR3 DNA: TGTGCCAGCAGTTCTATGGGGGCTAGGGGCTACACCTTC.

V and J are TRBV18 and TRBJ1-2; D might be TRBD1 (5 bases). Germline CDR1 and CDR2: KGHSH and LQKENI. This CDR3 spans 14 amino acids. Trimming left V 3 bases short and J 6 bases short, with 14 bases between. CDR3 sequence reads: CASSPGQGAHGYTF. The CDR3 region has the DNA TGTGCCAGCTCACCCGGTCAGGGTGCGCATGGCTACACCTTC. The full variable domain, rest sourced from reference TRBV18 and TRBJ1-2, is NAGVMQNPRHLVRRRGQEARLRCSPMKGHSHVYWYRQLPEEGLKFMVYLQKENIIDESGMPKERFSAEFPKEGPSILRIQQVVRGDSAAYFCASSPGQGAHGYTFGSGTRLTVV.

The chain has TRBV18 and TRBJ1-3; D is perhaps TRBD1 (6 bases). Germline V lookup: CDR1 KGHSH, CDR2 LQKENI. The CDR3 sequence is 14 residues long. Trimming took off 7 bases at V and 2 bases at J, with 12 bases between the two ends. The CDR3 here is CASLRTETGNTIYF. The CDR3 DNA reads as TGTGCCAGCTTACGGACAGAAACTGGAAACACCATATATTTT.

The CDR3: CASSQEVAGTGTGELFF. CDR3 coding DNA: TGTGCCAGCAGCCAAGAAGTAGCGGGAACGGGCACCGGGGAGCTGTTTTTT. The gene calls are TRBV4-2 and TRBJ2-2; TRBD2 agrees at 8 bases. V dropped 0 bases and J dropped 4; count of bases not matched to a gene: 7. This CDR3 spans 17 amino acids. Germline V CDR1 and CDR2: LGHNA, YNFKEQ.

The chain couples TRBV18 to TRBJ1-1, with 7 nucleotides matching TRBD1. Trimming took 3 bases from V and 2 from J; bases not matched to a gene: 6. The length of the CDR3 is 15 residues. CDR1 and CDR2 (germline): KGHSH, LQKENI. CDR3 amino acids: CASSPQGQINTEAFF. CDR3 sequence (DNA): TGTGCCAGCTCACCCCAGGGACAGATCAACACTGAAGCTTTCTTT.

The chain carries TRBV11-2 and TRBJ2-1, with D perhaps matching TRBD1 (6 bases). The CDR3 length is 15 residues. Germline V gene sequence: CDR1 SGHAT, CDR2 FQNNGV. V gave up 1 base and J gave up 3 bases, with 10 bases separating them. CDR3 amino acids: CASSLGRTVYNEQFF. Here the CDR3 DNA reads TGTGCCAGCAGCTTAGGCCGGACAGTCTACAATGAGCAGTTCTTC.

This clone appeared a few times. The chain is built from TRBV18 and TRBJ2-1, with D uncertain. The CDR3 length is 11 residues. V lost 5 bases to trimming and J lost 6 bases, with 5 bases between them. Germline-derived CDR1 and CDR2 are KGHSH and LQKENI. CDR3 coding DNA: TGTGCCAGCTCAACGGTCAATGAGCAGTTCTTC. Protein sequence: CASSTVNEQFF.

Written as DNA, the CDR3 is TGCGCCAGCAGGACGGTAACGGGACAGGGAGGGGTGTACACTGAAGCTTTCTTT. This encodes CASRTVTGQGGVYTEAFF. This chain uses TRBV4-1 with TRBJ1-1, with 9 bases fitting TRBD1. The germline CDR1 and CDR2 sequences are MGHRA and YSYEKL. CDR3 length: 18 amino acids. V shed 6 bases, J shed 3 bases, and the junction held 17 bases outside the gene matches.

The rearrangement links TRBV7-9 to TRBJ1-1; 7 nucleotides match TRBD1. V was clipped by 5 bases and J by 0 bases; unmatched bases: 6. Germline CDR1 reads SEHNR; CDR2 reads FQNEAQ (reference sequence). CDR3 length equals 15 residues. The CDR3 here is CASSQMTGMNTEAFF. CDR3 coding DNA: TGTGCCAGCAGCCAAATGACAGGGATGAACACTGAAGCTTTCTTT.

The CDR3 protein is CASSHPRREQYF. CDR3 in DNA: TGTGCCAGCAGCCACCCTCGCCGGGAGCAGTACTTC. J is TRBJ2-7 and V is TRBV14; D gene unclear. This CDR3 spans 12 amino acids. Between the trimmed V and J ends, which lost 3 bases and 7 bases, there was a span of 10 bases. CDR1 is SGHDN, CDR2 FVKESK, per germline. Supplemented by reference TRBV14 and TRBJ2-7, the full variable domain reads EAGVTQFPSHSVIEKGQTVTLRCDPISGHDNLYWYRRVMGKEIKFLLHFVKESKQDESGMPNNRFLAERTGGTYSTLKVQPAELEDSGVYFCASSHPRREQYFGPGTRLTVT.

J is TRBJ1-1 and V is TRBV11-2; tentatively, D is TRBD1 (6 bases). Looked up from germline, CDR1 is SGHAT and CDR2 is FQNNGV. V lost 5 bases and J 4 bases, leaving 14 bases between the germline ends. The CDR3 is 14 residues long. The CDR3 DNA sequence: TGTGCCAGCAGCATTCCGGGACAATTCACTGAAGCTTTCTTT. Its protein is CASSIPGQFTEAFF.

V usage is TRBV11-2 and J usage is TRBJ1-2; no clear D gene. V was shortened by 4 bases and J by 4 bases, with 7 bases between the two germline ends. Germline loops: CDR1 SGHAT, CDR2 FQNNGV. The CDR3 covers 12 residues. The CDR3 DNA sequence: TGTGCCAGCAGCTACCCCGGCTATGGCTACACCTTC. Translating gives CASSYPGYGYTF.

This chain connects TRBV6-5 to TRBJ1-2, with 12 nucleotides matching TRBD1. The germline CDR1 and CDR2 sequences are MNHEY and SVGAGI. The CDR3 is 15 amino acids. Trimming cost V 5 bases and J 7 bases; bases outside gene matches: 8. The CDR3 loop is CASSTAGTGGRGYTF. CDR3 DNA: TGTGCCAGCAGTACAGCAGGGACAGGGGGCCGTGGCTACACCTTC.

The chain uses TRBV7-2 and TRBJ2-3, with D hard to call. CDR1 and CDR2 (germline): SGHTA, FQGNSA. This CDR3 region has 12 residues. Trimming shortened V by 2 bases and J by 4 bases, and 4 bases separated the two germline ends. CDR3 loop: CASSLFADTQYF. The DNA of the CDR3 is TGTGCCAGCAGCTTATTCGCAGATACGCAGTATTTT.

The rearrangement joins TRBV29-1 to TRBJ1-1; a weak D match, TRBD1 (6 bases). CDR3 length: 13 amino acids. Germline V gives CDR1 SQVTM, CDR2 ANQGSEA. V lost 8 bases and J 2 bases, leaving 15 bases between the germline ends. This CDR3 is CSPTRGPNTEAFF. The DNA for the CDR3 is TGCAGCCCTACCAGGGGACCAAACACTGAAGCTTTCTTT.

The V call is TRBV4-1, the J call TRBJ1-6; no clear D gene. The V end lost 0 bases, the J end lost 6 bases, and 9 bases lay between the germline ends. Per the germline V gene, CDR1 is MGHRA and CDR2 is YSYEKL. This CDR3 is 15 amino acids long. CDR3 sequence reads: CASSQDRSSNSPLHF. CDR3 bases: TGCGCCAGCAGCCAAGACAGGTCGAGTAATTCACCCCTCCACTTT.

This clone was seen just once. The genes are TRBV7-2 and TRBJ2-7, with TRBD1 matching over 8 bases. This CDR3 spans 15 amino acids. V lost 5 bases to trimming and J lost 3 bases; unmatched junction nucleotides: 9. Germline V gene sequence: CDR1 SGHTA, CDR2 FQGNSA. The CDR3 spells CASSLRTGGNYEQYF. The CDR3 coding sequence is TGTGCCAGCAGCCTGAGAACAGGGGGAAACTACGAGCAGTACTTC.

The chain is built from TRBV10-2 and TRBJ2-2; TRBD1 aligns across 9 bases. Germline V gives CDR1 WSHSY, CDR2 SAAADI. V shed 4 bases, J shed 5 bases, and the junction held 5 bases outside the gene matches. The CDR3 contains 15 residues. The CDR3 loop reads CASSVVGQGTGELFF. CDR3 DNA sequence: TGCGCCAGCAGTGTGGTAGGACAGGGGACCGGGGAGCTGTTTTTT.